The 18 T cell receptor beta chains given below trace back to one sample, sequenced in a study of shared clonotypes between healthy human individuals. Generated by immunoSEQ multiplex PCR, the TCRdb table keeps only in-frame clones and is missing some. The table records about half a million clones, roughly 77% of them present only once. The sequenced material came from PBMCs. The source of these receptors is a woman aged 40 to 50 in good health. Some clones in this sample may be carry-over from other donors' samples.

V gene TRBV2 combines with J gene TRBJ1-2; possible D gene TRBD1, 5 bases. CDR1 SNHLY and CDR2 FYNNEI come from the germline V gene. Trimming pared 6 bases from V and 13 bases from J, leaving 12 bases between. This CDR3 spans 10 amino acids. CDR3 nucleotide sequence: TGTGCCAGCAGAAACCCAGGGATCACCTTC. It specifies CASRNPGITF.

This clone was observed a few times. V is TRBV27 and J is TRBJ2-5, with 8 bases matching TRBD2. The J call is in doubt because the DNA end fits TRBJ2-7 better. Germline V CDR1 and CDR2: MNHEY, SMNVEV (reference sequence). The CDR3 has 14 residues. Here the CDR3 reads CASRATSEYYEQYF. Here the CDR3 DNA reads TGTGCCAGCAGAGCGACTAGCGAGTACTACGAGCAGTACTTC.

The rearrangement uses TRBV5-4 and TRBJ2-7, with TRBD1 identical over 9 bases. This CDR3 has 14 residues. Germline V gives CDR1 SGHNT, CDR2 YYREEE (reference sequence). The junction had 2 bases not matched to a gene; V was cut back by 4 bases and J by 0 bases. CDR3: CASSKQGASYEQYF. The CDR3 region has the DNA TGTGCCAGCAGCAAACAGGGGGCCTCCTACGAGCAGTACTTC.

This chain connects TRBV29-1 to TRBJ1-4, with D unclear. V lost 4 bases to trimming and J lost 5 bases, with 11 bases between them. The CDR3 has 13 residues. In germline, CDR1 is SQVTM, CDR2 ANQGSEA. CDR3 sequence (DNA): TGCAGCGTTGGGGTCATTTCGAATGAAAAACTGTTTTTT. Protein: CSVGVISNEKLFF.

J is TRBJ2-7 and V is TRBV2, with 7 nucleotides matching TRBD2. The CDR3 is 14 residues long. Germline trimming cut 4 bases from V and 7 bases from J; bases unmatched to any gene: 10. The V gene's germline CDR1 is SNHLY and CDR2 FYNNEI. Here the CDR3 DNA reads TGTGCCAGCAGTGCGGGCCACACCGGGGGGGAGCAGTACTTC. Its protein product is CASSAGHTGGEQYF.

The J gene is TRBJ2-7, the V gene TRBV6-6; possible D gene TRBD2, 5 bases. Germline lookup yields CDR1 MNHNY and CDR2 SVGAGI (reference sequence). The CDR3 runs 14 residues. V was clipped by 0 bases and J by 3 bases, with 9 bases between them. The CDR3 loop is CASSYSLEGYEQYF. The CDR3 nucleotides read TGTGCCAGCAGTTACTCTCTAGAGGGCTACGAGCAGTACTTC.

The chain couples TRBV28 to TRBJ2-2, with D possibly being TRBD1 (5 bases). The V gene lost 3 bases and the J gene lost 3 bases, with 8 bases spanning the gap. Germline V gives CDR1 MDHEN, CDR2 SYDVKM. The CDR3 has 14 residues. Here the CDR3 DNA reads TGTGCCAGCAGTTTGGGGCAGTACACCGGGGAGCTGTTTTTT. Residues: CASSLGQYTGELFF. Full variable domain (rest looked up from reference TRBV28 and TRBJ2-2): DVKVTQSSRYLVKRTGEKVFLECVQDMDHENMFWYRQDPGLGLRLIYFSYDVKMKEKGDIPEGYSVSREKKERFSLILESASTNQTSMYLCASSLGQYTGELFFGEGSRLTVL.

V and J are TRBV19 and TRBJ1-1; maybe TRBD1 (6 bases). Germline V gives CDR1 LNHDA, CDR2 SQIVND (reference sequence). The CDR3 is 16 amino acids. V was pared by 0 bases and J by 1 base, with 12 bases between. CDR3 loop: CASSIDRDNWNTEAFF. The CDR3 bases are TGTGCCAGTAGTATAGACCGGGACAACTGGAACACTGAAGCTTTCTTT.

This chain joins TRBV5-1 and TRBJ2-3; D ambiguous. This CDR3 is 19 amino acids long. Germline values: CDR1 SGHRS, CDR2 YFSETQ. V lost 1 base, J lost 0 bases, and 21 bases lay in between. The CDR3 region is CASSLRTAGGLASTDTQYF. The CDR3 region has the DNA TGCGCCAGCAGCTTGAGGACCGCCGGCGGCCTGGCTAGCACAGATACGCAGTATTTT.

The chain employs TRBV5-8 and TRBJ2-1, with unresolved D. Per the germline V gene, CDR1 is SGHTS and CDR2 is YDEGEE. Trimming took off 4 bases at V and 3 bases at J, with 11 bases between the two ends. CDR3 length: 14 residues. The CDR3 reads CASSAQGVYNEQFF. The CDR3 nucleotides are TGTGCCAGCAGCGCCCAAGGTGTCTACAATGAGCAGTTCTTC.

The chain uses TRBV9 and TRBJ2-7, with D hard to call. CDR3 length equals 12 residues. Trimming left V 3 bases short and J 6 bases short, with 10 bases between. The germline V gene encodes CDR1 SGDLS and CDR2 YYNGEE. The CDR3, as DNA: TGTGCCAGCAGCGGAGACCTACCCGAGCAGTACTTC. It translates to CASSGDLPEQYF.

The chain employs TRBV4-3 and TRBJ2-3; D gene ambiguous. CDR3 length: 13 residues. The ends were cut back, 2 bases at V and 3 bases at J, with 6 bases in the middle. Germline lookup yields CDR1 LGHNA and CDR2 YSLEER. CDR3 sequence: CASSQFWTDTQYF. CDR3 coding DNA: TGCGCCAGCAGCCAATTCTGGACAGATACGCAGTATTTT.

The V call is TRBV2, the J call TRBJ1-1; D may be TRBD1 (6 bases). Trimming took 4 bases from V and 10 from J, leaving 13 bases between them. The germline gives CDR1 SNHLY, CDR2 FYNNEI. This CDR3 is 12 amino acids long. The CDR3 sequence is CASSVRQAPAFF. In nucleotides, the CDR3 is TGTGCCAGCAGTGTCAGACAGGCTCCAGCTTTCTTT.

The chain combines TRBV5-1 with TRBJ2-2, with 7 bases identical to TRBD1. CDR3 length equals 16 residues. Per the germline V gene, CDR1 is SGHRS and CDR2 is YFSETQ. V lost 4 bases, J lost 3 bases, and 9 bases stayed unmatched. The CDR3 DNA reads TGCGCCAGCAGCGCCCGACAGGGACGGGACACCGGGGAGCTGTTTTTT. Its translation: CASSARQGRDTGELFF.

The CDR3 DNA reads TGTGCCAGCAGCTTGGTCCAACCGGGGACTGAAGCTTTCTTT. Its protein is CASSLVQPGTEAFF. This chain links TRBV5-6 with TRBJ1-1; D unclear. CDR1 and CDR2 from the germline V gene are SGHDT and YYEEEE. The CDR3 totals 14 residues. Trimming cost V 0 bases and J 5 bases, with 11 bases left between them.

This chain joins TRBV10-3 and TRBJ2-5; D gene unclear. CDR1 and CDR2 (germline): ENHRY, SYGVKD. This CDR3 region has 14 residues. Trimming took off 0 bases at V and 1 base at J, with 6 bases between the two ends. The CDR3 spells CAISESSTQETQYF. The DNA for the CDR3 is TGTGCCATCAGTGAGTCGTCTACCCAAGAGACCCAGTACTTC.

The CDR3 bases are TGTGCCAGCAGTTACAGGGGAGGACTAGTAGGTACGCAGTATTTT. This encodes CASSYRGGLVGTQYF. The gene calls are TRBV28 and TRBJ2-3; the D call may be TRBD1 or TRBD2 (7 bases each). The germline V gene has CDR1 MDHEN and CDR2 SYDVKM. The CDR3 is 15 amino acids. Trimming left V 4 bases short and J 8 bases short, with 19 bases between. Together with reference TRBV28 and TRBJ2-3, the CDR3 gives the full variable domain: DVKVTQSSRYLVKRTGEKVFLECVQDMDHENMFWYRQDPGLGLRLIYFSYDVKMKEKGDIPEGYSVSREKKERFSLILESASTNQTSMYLCASSYRGGLVGTQYFGPGTRLTVL.

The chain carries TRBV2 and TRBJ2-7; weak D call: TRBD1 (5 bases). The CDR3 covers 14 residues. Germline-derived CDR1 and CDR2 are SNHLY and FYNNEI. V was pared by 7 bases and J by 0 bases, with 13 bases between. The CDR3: CASTQGSSSYEQYF. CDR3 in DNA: TGTGCCAGCACCCAGGGATCGAGCTCCTACGAGCAGTACTTC.